These 2 T cell receptor beta chains were sequenced from one sample in a study of response to subunit inactivated influenza vaccine listed by TCRdb under 2018. The library was produced with RT-PCR. TCRdb names Illumina HiSeq 2500 as the instrument used. The public sequencing data were trimmed at Q25 with fastp and processed into clonotypes with MiXCR by TCRdb, which kept only in-frame beta chains. CDR3 protein duplicates are merged, each entry listing the most common genes and DNA. The sample table holds about 190,000 distinct CDR3 sequences, of which approximately 15% were seen once. In total, the top ten clones hold about 26% of the sample. Sequenced here: CD8+ T cells sorted from PBMCs, sampled more than 4 days after vaccination. Receptors originate from a man aged 50-60 years who received an inactivated influenza vaccine. Donor details come from another sample of the same person, matched by shared clones.

The chain carries TRBV5-4 and TRBJ2-1, with 15 bases lining up with TRBD2. The germline V gene encodes CDR1 SGHNT and CDR2 YYREEE (reference sequence). This CDR3 has 18 residues. The V and J ends lost 4 bases and 2 bases, in that order; junction bases with no gene match: 7. The CDR3 nucleotides are TGTGCCAGCAGCCGAAATGGACTAGCGGGGGGGCCCTACAATGAGCAGTTCTTC. Translation gives CASSRNGLAGGPYNEQFF.

This clonotype occurred a few times. This chain connects TRBV2 to TRBJ2-1, with D perhaps given as TRBD1 or TRBD2 (6 bases each). The CDR3 sequence is 15 residues long. V lost 2 bases and J 7 bases, leaving 15 bases between the germline ends. CDR1 SNHLY and CDR2 FYNNEI come from the germline V gene. The CDR3: CASSEHPRGGNEQFF. The CDR3 bases are TGTGCCAGCAGTGAACACCCTCGAGGGGGGAATGAGCAGTTCTTC.